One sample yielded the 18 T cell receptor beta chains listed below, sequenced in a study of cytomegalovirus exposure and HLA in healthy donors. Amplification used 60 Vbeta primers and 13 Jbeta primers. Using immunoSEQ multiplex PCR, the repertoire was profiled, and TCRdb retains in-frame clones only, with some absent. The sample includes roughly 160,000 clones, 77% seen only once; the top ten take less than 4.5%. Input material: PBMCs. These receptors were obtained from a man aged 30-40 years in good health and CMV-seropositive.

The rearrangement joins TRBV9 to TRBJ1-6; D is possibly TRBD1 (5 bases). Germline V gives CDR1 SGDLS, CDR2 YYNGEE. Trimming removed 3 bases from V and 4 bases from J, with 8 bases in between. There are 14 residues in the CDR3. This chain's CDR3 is CASSGGAYNSPLHF. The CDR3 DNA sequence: TGTGCCAGCAGCGGCGGGGCATATAATTCACCCCTCCACTTT.

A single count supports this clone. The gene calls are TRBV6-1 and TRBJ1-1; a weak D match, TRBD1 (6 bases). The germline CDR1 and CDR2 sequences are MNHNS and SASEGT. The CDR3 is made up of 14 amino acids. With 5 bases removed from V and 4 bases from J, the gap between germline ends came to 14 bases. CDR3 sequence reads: CASSSRTAATEAFF. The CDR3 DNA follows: TGTGCCAGCAGTTCACGGACAGCCGCCACTGAAGCTTTCTTT.

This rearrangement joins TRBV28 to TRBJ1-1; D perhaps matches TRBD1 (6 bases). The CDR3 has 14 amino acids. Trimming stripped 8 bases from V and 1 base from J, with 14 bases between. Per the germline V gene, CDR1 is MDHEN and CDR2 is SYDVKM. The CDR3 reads CASGNRVSNTEAFF. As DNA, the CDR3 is TGTGCCAGCGGAAACAGGGTTTCGAACACTGAAGCTTTCTTT.

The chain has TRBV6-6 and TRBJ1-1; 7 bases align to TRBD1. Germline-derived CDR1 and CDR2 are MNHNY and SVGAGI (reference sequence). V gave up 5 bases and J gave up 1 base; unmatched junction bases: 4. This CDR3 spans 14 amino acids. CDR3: CASSPGTANTEAFF. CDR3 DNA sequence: TGTGCCAGCAGTCCCGGGACAGCGAACACTGAAGCTTTCTTT.

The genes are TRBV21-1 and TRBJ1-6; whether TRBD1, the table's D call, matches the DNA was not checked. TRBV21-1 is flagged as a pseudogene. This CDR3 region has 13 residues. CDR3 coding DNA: TGTGCCATTCTTGACAGGGGAAGTTCACCCCTCCACTTT. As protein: CAILDRGSSPLHF.

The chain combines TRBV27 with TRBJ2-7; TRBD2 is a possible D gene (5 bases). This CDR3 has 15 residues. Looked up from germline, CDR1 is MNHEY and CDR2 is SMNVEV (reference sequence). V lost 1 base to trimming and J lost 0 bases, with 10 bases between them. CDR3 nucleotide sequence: TGTGCCAGCAGTTTATGGGCGGGTAGCTCCTACGAGCAGTACTTC. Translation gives CASSLWAGSSYEQYF.

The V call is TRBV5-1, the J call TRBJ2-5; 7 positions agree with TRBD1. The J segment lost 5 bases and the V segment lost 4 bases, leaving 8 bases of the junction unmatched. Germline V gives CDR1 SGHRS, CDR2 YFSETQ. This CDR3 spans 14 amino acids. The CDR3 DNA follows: TGCGCCAGCAGCCTCGGGACCAGGGGGGAGACCCAGTACTTC. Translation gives CASSLGTRGETQYF.

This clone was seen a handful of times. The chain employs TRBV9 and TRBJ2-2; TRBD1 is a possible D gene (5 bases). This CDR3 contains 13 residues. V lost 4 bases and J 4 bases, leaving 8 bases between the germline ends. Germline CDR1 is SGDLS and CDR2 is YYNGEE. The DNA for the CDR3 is TGTGCCAGCAGCCCAGGGCGCACCGGGGAGCTGTTTTTT. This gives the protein CASSPGRTGELFF.

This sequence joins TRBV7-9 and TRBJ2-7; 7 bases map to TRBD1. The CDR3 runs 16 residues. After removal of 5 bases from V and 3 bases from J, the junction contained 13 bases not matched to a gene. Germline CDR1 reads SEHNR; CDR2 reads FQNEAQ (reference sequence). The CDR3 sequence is CASSPPIQGVNYEQYF. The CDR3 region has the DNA TGTGCCAGCAGCCCCCCGATTCAGGGGGTTAACTACGAGCAGTACTTC.

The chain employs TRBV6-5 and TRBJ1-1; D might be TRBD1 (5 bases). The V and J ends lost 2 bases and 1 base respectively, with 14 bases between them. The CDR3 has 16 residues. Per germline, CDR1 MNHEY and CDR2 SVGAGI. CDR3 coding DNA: TGTGCCAGCAGTTACCTCCCGGGGGAGAGGAACACTGAAGCTTTCTTT. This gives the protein CASSYLPGERNTEAFF.

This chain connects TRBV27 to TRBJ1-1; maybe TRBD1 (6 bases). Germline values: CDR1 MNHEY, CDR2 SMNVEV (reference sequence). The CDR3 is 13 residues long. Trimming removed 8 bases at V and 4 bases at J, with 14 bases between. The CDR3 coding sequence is TGTGCCAGCCGGAAGGGGGTTTCCACTGAAGCTTTCTTT. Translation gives CASRKGVSTEAFF.

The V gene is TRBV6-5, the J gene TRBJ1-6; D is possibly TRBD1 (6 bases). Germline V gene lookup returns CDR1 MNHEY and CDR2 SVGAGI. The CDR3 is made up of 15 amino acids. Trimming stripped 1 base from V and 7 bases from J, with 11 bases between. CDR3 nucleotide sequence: TGTGCCAGCAGTTACTTTACAGGGATGAATTCACCCCTCCACTTT. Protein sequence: CASSYFTGMNSPLHF.

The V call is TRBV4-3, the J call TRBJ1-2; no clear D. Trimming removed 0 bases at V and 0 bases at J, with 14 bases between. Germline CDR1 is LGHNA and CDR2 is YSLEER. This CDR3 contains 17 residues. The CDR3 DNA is TGCGCCAGCAGCCAAGACTCACGAAGAGAAGCTAACTATGGCTACACCTTC. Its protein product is CASSQDSRREANYGYTF.

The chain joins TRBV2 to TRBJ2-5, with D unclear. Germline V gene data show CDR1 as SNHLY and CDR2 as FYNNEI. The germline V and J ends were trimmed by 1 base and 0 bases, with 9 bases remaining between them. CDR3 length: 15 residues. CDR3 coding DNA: TGTGCCAGCAGTGAAGTGTCAGCGTACCAAGAGACCCAGTACTTC. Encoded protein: CASSEVSAYQETQYF.

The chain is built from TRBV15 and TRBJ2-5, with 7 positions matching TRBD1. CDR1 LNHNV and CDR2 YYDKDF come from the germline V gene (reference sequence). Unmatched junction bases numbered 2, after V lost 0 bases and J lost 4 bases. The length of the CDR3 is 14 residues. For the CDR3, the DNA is TGTGCCACCAGCAGAGAAGGGGGCCTAGAGACCCAGTACTTC. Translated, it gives CATSREGGLETQYF.

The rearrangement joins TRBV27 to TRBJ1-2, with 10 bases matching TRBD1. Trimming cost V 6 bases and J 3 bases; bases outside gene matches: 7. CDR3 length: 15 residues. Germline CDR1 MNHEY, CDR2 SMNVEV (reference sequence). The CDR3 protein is CASRRDRGPDYGYTF. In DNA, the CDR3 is TGTGCCAGCAGGCGGGACAGGGGACCCGACTATGGCTACACCTTC.

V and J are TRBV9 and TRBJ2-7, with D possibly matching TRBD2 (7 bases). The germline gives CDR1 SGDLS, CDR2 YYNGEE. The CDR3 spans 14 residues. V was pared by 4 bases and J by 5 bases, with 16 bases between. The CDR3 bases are TGTGCCAGCAGCTCCCCCGGGGGGCACAACGAGCAGTACTTC. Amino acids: CASSSPGGHNEQYF.

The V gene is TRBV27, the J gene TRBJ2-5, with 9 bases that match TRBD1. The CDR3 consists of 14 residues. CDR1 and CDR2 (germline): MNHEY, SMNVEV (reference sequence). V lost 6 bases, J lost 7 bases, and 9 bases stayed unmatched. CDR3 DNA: TGTGCCAGCAGGACCCGGGACAGGGACTTGACCCAGTACTTC. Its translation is CASRTRDRDLTQYF.